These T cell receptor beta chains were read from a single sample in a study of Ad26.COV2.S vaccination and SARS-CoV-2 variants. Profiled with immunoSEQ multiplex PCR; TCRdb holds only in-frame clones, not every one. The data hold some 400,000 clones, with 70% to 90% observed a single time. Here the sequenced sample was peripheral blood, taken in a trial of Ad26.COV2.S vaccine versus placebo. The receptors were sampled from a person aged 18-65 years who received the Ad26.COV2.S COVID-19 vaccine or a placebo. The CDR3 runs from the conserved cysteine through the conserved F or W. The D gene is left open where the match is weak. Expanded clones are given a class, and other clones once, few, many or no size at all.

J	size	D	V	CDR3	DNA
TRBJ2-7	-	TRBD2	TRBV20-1	CSASSSGPSYEQYF	TGCAGTGCTAGTAGTAGCGGGCCCTCCTACGAGCAGTACTTC
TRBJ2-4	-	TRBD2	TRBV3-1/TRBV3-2	CASSQLAGGYWGNIQYF	TGTGCCAGCAGCCAGCTGGCGGGAGGGTACTGGGGAAACATTCAGTACTTC
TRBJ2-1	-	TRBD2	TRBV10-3	CAISPTSGDLSEQFF	TGTGCCATCAGTCCGACTAGCGGCGACCTGTCTGAGCAGTTCTTC
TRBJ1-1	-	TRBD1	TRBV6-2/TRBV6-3	CASSYPGTGGFRTEAFF	TGTGCCAGCAGTTACCCCGGGACAGGGGGCTTTCGTACTGAAGCTTTCTTT
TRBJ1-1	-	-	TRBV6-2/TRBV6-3	CASSLRGNTEAFF	TGTGCCAGCAGTTTAAGGGGGAACACTGAAGCTTTCTTT
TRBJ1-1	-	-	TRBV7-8	CASSLSGTANTEAFF	TGTGCCAGCAGCTTATCGGGGACGGCGAACACTGAAGCTTTCTTT
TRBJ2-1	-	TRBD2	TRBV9	CASSLSGGLAGGRLTYNEQFF	TGTGCCAGCAGCCTATCGGGGGGACTAGCGGGAGGCCGTCTAACCTACAATGAGCAGTTCTTC
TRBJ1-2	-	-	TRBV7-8	CASSLANYGYTF	TGTGCCAGCAGCCTTGCCAACTATGGCTACACCTTC
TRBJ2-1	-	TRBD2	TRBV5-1	CASSLKAGGHYEQFF	TGCGCCAGCAGCTTGAAAGCGGGAGGGCACTATGAGCAGTTCTTC
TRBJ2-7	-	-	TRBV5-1	CASSRTEVYEQYF	TGCGCCAGCAGCAGGACCGAAGTTTACGAGCAGTACTTC
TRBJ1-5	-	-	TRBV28	CASSFGGQPQHF	TGTGCCAGCAGTTTCGGCGGTCAGCCCCAGCATTTT
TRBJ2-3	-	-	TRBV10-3	CAIRGGRASTDTQYF	TGTGCCATCAGGGGGGGGCGGGCGAGCACAGATACGCAGTATTTT
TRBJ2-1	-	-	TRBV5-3	CARSSRGNEQFF	TGTGCCAGAAGCTCCAGGGGCAATGAGCAGTTCTTC
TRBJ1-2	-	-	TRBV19	CASKGKGRNGYTF	TGTGCCAGTAAGGGTAAAGGAAGGAATGGCTACACCTTC
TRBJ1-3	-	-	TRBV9	CASTKGSGNTIYF	TGTGCCAGCACCAAGGGCTCTGGAAACACCATATATTTT
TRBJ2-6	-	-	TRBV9	CASSVARGAAGANVLTF	TGTGCCAGCAGCGTAGCTAGGGGGGCGGCTGGGGCCAACGTCCTGACTTTC
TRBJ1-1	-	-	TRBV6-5	CASSRSWDTEAFF	TGTGCCAGCAGCCGCTCATGGGATACTGAAGCTTTCTTT
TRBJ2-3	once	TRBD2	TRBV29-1	CSVEDGGLAGGGTDTQYF	TGCAGCGTTGAAGACGGAGGACTAGCGGGAGGCGGCACAGATACGCAGTATTTT
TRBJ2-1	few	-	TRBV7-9	CASSSAGDLGQFF	TGTGCCAGCAGCTCAGCAGGGGATTTAGGGCAGTTCTTC
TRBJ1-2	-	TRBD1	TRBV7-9	CASSLGQSQGGYTF	TGTGCCAGCAGCTTGGGACAGTCCCAAGGGGGCTACACCTTC
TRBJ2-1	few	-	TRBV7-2	CASSLTTYNEQFF	TGTGCCAGCAGCTTAACCACTTACAATGAGCAGTTCTTC
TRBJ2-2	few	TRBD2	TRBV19	CASSISSGSSGELFF	TGTGCCAGTAGTATTAGTAGCGGGAGCTCCGGGGAGCTGTTTTTT
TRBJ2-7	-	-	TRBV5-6	CASSLGGRTGEQYF	TGTGCCAGCAGCTTAGGAGGGAGAACTGGTGAGCAGTACTTC
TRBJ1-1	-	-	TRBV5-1	CASSLGGGTEAFF	TGCGCCAGCAGCTTGGGAGGGGGCACTGAAGCTTTCTTT
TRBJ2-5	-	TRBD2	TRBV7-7	CASSLDSGSGETQYF	TGTGCCAGCAGCTTAGATAGCGGGAGTGGAGAGACCCAGTACTTC
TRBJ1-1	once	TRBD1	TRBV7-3	CASSIQGPSGAEAFF	TGTGCCAGCAGCATACAGGGGCCAAGCGGCGCTGAAGCTTTCTTT
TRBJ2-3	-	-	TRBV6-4	CASSDSAGSTDTQYF	TGTGCCAGCAGTGACTCTGCGGGTAGCACAGATACGCAGTATTTT
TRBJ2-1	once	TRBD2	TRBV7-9	CASSLSLSGRFWDEQFF	TGTGCCAGCAGCTTATCCCTTAGCGGGAGATTTTGGGATGAGCAGTTCTTC
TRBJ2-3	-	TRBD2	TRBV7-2	CASSPTSWGTDTQYF	TGTGCCAGCAGCCCGACTAGCTGGGGCACAGATACGCAGTATTTT
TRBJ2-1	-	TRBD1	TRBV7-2	CASSLLGQHNEQFF	TGTGCCAGCAGCTTACTGGGACAGCACAATGAGCAGTTCTTC
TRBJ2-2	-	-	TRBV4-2	CASSQDSTSTANTGELFF	TGTGCCAGCAGCCAAGATAGTACTAGCACCGCGAACACCGGGGAGCTGTTTTTT
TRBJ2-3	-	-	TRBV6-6	CASSLAAGTDTQYF	TGTGCCAGCAGCCTGGCCGCCGGCACAGATACGCAGTATTTT
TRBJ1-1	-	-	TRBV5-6	CASSLEGFGTEAFF	TGTGCCAGCAGCTTGGAAGGGTTTGGGACTGAAGCTTTCTTT
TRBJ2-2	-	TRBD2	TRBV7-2	CASSPPGLAGYTGELFF	TGTGCCAGCAGCCCTCCGGGACTAGCGGGGTATACCGGGGAGCTGTTTTTT
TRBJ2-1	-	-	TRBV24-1	CATSDAGTIYNEQFF	TGTGCCACCAGTGATGCCGGGACCATCTACAATGAGCAGTTCTTC
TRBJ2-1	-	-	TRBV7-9	CASSSGLGEQFF	TGTGCCAGCAGCTCGGGGCTCGGAGAGCAGTTCTTC
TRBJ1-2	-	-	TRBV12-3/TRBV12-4	CASSLVLSGYTF	TGTGCCAGCAGTTTGGTCCTGTCAGGCTACACCTTC
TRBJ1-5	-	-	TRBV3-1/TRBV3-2	CASSQWSNQPQHF	TGTGCCAGCAGCCAATGGAGCAATCAGCCCCAGCATTTT
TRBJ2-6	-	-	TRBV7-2	CASSLRQNRGANVLTF	TGTGCCAGCAGCTTAAGACAGAACCGGGGGGCCAACGTCCTGACTTTC
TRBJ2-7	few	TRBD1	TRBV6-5	CASSRDRVYEQYF	TGTGCCAGCAGCCGGGACAGGGTCTACGAGCAGTACTTC
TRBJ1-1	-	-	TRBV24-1	CATSNSNLNTEAFF	TGTGCCACCAGTAACAGTAATTTGAACACTGAAGCTTTCTTT
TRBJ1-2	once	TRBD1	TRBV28	CASSLGQGAGGYTF	TGTGCCAGCAGTTTAGGGCAGGGGGCGGGCGGCTACACCTTC
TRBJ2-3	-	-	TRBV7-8	CASSEVTDTQYF	TGTGCCAGCAGTGAGGTCACAGATACGCAGTATTTT
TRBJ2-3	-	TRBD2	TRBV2	CASSTSGQDTQYF	TGTGCCAGCAGTACTAGCGGGCAAGATACGCAGTATTTT
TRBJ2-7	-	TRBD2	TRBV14	CASSQGREGRYEQYF	TGTGCCAGCAGCCAAGGTCGGGAGGGGCGATACGAGCAGTACTTC
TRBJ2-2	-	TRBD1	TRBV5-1	CASSLDGQGARLFF	TGCGCCAGCAGCTTGGACGGACAGGGGGCACGGCTGTTTTTT
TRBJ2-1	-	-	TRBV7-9	CASSLDGRGYNEQFF	TGTGCCAGCAGCTTAGACGGGAGAGGGTACAATGAGCAGTTCTTC
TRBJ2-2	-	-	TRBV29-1	CSVGRQVTGELFF	TGCAGCGTGGGGAGACAGGTCACCGGGGAGCTGTTTTTT
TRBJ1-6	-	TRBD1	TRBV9	CASSFQGDRDSPLHF	TGTGCCAGCAGCTTCCAAGGGGACAGGGATTCACCCCTCCACTTT
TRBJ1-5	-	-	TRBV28	CASSPLGFNQPQHF	TGTGCCAGCAGTCCCCTGGGATTCAATCAGCCCCAGCATTTT
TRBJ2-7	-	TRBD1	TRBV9	CASSTSGTGLEQYF	TGTGCCAGCAGCACTTCCGGGACAGGGTTGGAGCAGTACTTC
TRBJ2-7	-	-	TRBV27	CASSSSSLYYEQYF	TGTGCCAGCAGTTCCAGCTCCCTTTACTACGAGCAGTACTTC
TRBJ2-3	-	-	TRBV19	CASSFSTADTQYF	TGTGCCAGTAGTTTTAGCACTGCAGATACGCAGTATTTT
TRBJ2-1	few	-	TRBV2	CASSPGPNRNEQFF	TGTGCCAGCAGTCCTGGACCCAACCGTAATGAGCAGTTCTTC
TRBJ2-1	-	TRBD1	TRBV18	CASSPPLRQGGNEQFF	TGTGCCAGCTCACCACCGTTACGACAGGGGGGCAATGAGCAGTTCTTC